Shown below are 10 T cell receptor beta chains from a single sample sequenced in a study of shared clonotypes between healthy human individuals. The repertoire was sequenced with immunoSEQ multiplex PCR; TCRdb's copy has only in-frame clones and lacks some. The sample lists about 750,000 clones, 90% to 95% occurring once. Naive CD8 cells comprised CD45RO-negative, CCR7-positively selected cells, excluding terminally differentiated effector memory CD45RA+ cells. Specimen: naive CD8+ T cells sorted from blood. All receptors come from a man aged 30 to 39 in good health.

This chain joins TRBV27 and TRBJ1-1; D perhaps matches TRBD1 (6 bases). The CDR3 runs to 15 residues. V gave up 5 bases and J gave up 5 bases, with 18 bases separating them. Germline V lookup: CDR1 MNHEY, CDR2 SMNVEV (reference sequence). The CDR3, as DNA: TGTGCCAGCAGTGTACTACAGGGAGGTGGAACTGAAGCTTTCTTT. Translated, it gives CASSVLQGGGTEAFF.

The chain carries TRBV11-2 and TRBJ2-1; 9 bases map to TRBD2. The V gene end was trimmed by 1 base and the J gene end by 7 bases; junction bases not matched to a gene: 5. Per the germline V gene, CDR1 is SGHAT and CDR2 is FQNNGV. This CDR3 comprises 15 residues. The CDR3 region is CASSLGLAVQNEQFF. In DNA, the CDR3 is TGTGCCAGCAGCTTAGGACTAGCGGTTCAGAATGAGCAGTTCTTC. Full variable domain (missing parts from reference TRBV11-2 and TRBJ2-1): EAGVAQSPRYKIIEKRQSVAFWCNPISGHATLYWYQQILGQGPKLLIQFQNNGVVDDSQLPKDRFSAERLKGVDSTLKIQPAKLEDSAVYLCASSLGLAVQNEQFFGPGTRLTVL.

About this clone itself: A junction boundary mismatches the germline segment, possibly from a read error. The J gene is TRBJ2-1, the V gene TRBV4-1; D gene unclear. Per germline, CDR1 MGHRA and CDR2 YSYEKL. CDR3 length: 13 amino acids. The CDR3: CASSQATTGEQFF. The DNA of the CDR3 is TGCGCCAGCAGTCAAGCTACAACGGGCGAGCAGTTCTTC.

The chain joins TRBV11-2 to TRBJ2-1; maybe TRBD2 (5 bases). The CDR3 has 16 residues. CDR1 SGHAT and CDR2 FQNNGV come from the germline V gene. V lost 5 bases, J lost 1 base, and 15 bases lay in between. CDR3 DNA sequence: TGTGCCAGCAGCCCTGGACTTGGTAGATCCTACAATGAGCAGTTCTTC. Its translation: CASSPGLGRSYNEQFF.

This sequence joins TRBV9 and TRBJ2-7; the match to TRBD1 covers 10 bases. This CDR3 comprises 15 residues. In germline, CDR1 is SGDLS, CDR2 YYNGEE. The V and J ends lost 0 bases and 4 bases, in that order; junction bases with no gene match: 4. The CDR3 nucleotides read TGTGCCAGCAGCGTAGACCAGGGACAGGGGTACGAGCAGTACTTC. Its protein product is CASSVDQGQGYEQYF.

This chain connects TRBV14 to TRBJ2-7, with 8 bases matching TRBD2. Germline trimming cut 3 bases from V and 0 bases from J; bases unmatched to any gene: 1. The V gene's germline CDR1 is SGHDN and CDR2 FVKESK. This CDR3 is 14 amino acids long. CDR3 coding DNA: TGTGCCAGCAGCCATACTAGCGGCTCCTACGAGCAGTACTTC. Amino acids: CASSHTSGSYEQYF. The whole variable domain, remainder taken from reference TRBV14 and TRBJ2-7, is EAGVTQFPSHSVIEKGQTVTLRCDPISGHDNLYWYRRVMGKEIKFLLHFVKESKQDESGMPNNRFLAERTGGTYSTLKVQPAELEDSGVYFCASSHTSGSYEQYFGPGTRLTVT.

This chain links TRBV19 with TRBJ1-5, with D possibly being TRBD1 (6 bases). V lost 6 bases, J lost 2 bases, and 26 bases lay in between. CDR3 length equals 19 residues. Germline CDR1 LNHDA, CDR2 SQIVND (reference sequence). The CDR3 region has the DNA TGTGCCAGTAGCCGAGGGTCTCGGGGGGCTCGGGTTGGCAATCAGCCCCAGCATTTT. Translating gives CASSRGSRGARVGNQPQHF.

Details on this clone: The same CDR3 can be traced to other DNA sequences in this sample. The chain couples TRBV27 to TRBJ2-7; D not resolved. Trimming removed 0 bases from V and 2 bases from J, with 5 bases in between. This CDR3 has 13 amino acids. Germline V CDR1 and CDR2: MNHEY, SMNVEV (reference sequence). The CDR3 here is CASSLSPTYEQYF. DNA of the CDR3: TGTGCCAGCAGTTTATCGCCAACCTACGAGCAGTACTTC.

This chain links TRBV6-1 with TRBJ2-7; weak D call: TRBD1 (5 bases). CDR1 is MNHNS and CDR2 is SASEGT in the germline V gene. The CDR3 loop spans 15 amino acids. Between the trimmed V and J ends, which lost 1 base and 6 bases, there was a span of 16 bases. The CDR3 sequence: CASSEVLQGNGEQYF. For the CDR3, the DNA is TGTGCCAGCAGTGAAGTTCTTCAGGGAAATGGCGAGCAGTACTTC.

J is TRBJ2-1 and V is TRBV28, with 9 nucleotides matching TRBD2. CDR1 is MDHEN and CDR2 is SYDVKM in the germline V gene. V lost 1 base and J lost 8; bases outside the gene matches: 27. This CDR3 is 22 amino acids long. CDR3 in amino acids: CASSLYNWASGEPKSGGDEQFF. In DNA, the CDR3 is TGTGCCAGCAGTTTATATAACTGGGCTAGCGGGGAGCCTAAATCAGGAGGGGATGAGCAGTTCTTC. Full variable domain (remainder filled in from reference TRBV28 and TRBJ2-1): DVKVTQSSRYLVKRTGEKVFLECVQDMDHENMFWYRQDPGLGLRLIYFSYDVKMKEKGDIPEGYSVSREKKERFSLILESASTNQTSMYLCASSLYNWASGEPKSGGDEQFFGPGTRLTVL.